The 28 T cell receptor beta chains listed next were all sequenced from one sample in a study of cytomegalovirus exposure and HLA in healthy donors. The assay was immunoSEQ multiplex PCR, and TCRdb's table has in-frame clones only and misses some. The repertoire holds about 360,000 clones, with 86% as singletons. Sequencing used PBMCs. The receptors here all came from a woman under 30 in good health and CMV-seronegative.

Many counts were recorded for this clone. The chain carries TRBV29-1 and TRBJ1-1; D uncertain. V gave up 7 bases and J gave up 1 base, with 10 bases separating them. Germline V gives CDR1 SQVTM, CDR2 ANQGSEA. The CDR3 loop spans 12 amino acids. CDR3 nucleotides: TGCAGCGCCCGTTCGTCGAACACTGAAGCTTTCTTT. Its protein product is CSARSSNTEAFF. Drawing the rest from reference TRBV29-1 and TRBJ1-1, the complete variable domain is SAVISQKPSRDICQRGTSLTIQCQVDSQVTMMFWYRQQPGQSLTLIATANQGSEATYESGFVIDKFPISRPNLTFSTLTVSNMSPEDSSIYLCSARSSNTEAFFGQGTRLTVV.

The gene calls are TRBV2 and TRBJ1-2; D gene ambiguous. This CDR3 has 11 residues. Germline V gives CDR1 SNHLY, CDR2 FYNNEI. V dropped 4 bases and J dropped 7 bases, with 7 bases sitting between them. CDR3 loop: CASSAISGYTF. Written as DNA, the CDR3 is TGTGCCAGCAGTGCGATCAGTGGCTACACCTTC. The full variable domain, completed using reference TRBV2 and TRBJ1-2, is EPEVTQTPSHQVTQMGQEVILRCVPISNHLYFYWYRQILGQKVEFLVSFYNNEISEKSEIFDDQFSVERPDGSNFTLKIRSTKLEDSAMYFCASSAISGYTFGSGTRLTVV.

This sequence joins TRBV7-9 and TRBJ2-5; 7 positions agree with TRBD2. Germline assignment: CDR1 SEHNR and CDR2 FQNEAQ (reference sequence). V was pared by 6 bases and J by 2 bases, with 6 bases of the junction left unmatched. This CDR3 contains 14 residues. CDR3 sequence: CASSSTGRQETQYF. In DNA form, the CDR3 reads TGTGCCAGCAGTTCAACCGGGAGGCAAGAGACCCAGTACTTC.

This clone was recorded once. This rearrangement joins TRBV6-5 to TRBJ2-1, with TRBD1 matching 10 bases. Germline assignment: CDR1 MNHEY and CDR2 SVGAGI. The V gene end was trimmed by 4 bases and the J gene end by 6 bases; junction bases not matched to a gene: 9. This CDR3 is 16 amino acids long. The CDR3 here is CASSSLDRGLGNEQFF. The CDR3 coding sequence is TGTGCCAGCAGTTCCCTCGACAGGGGGCTTGGCAATGAGCAGTTCTTC.

The chain employs TRBV9 and TRBJ2-7, with TRBD1 matching over 8 bases. V lost 4 bases, J lost 0 bases, and 9 bases stayed unmatched. The CDR3 extends over 16 amino acids. CDR1 and CDR2 (germline): SGDLS, YYNGEE. CDR3 in DNA: TGTGCCAGCAGCATGACCCCCGGGACAGGCTCCTACGAGCAGTACTTC. Protein product: CASSMTPGTGSYEQYF.

This clone was detected only once. The chain joins TRBV5-5 to TRBJ2-7, with 8 bases identical to TRBD1. V shed 1 base, J shed 2 bases, and the junction held 5 bases outside the gene matches. Germline values: CDR1 SGHKS, CDR2 YYEKEE (reference sequence). The CDR3 consists of 15 residues. The chain's CDR3 is CASSLSGQATYEQYF. The CDR3 bases are TGTGCCAGCAGCTTGTCGGGACAGGCTACCTACGAGCAGTACTTC.

The rearrangement joins TRBV11-2 to TRBJ2-5; no reliable D call. Trimming shortened V by 1 base and J by 5 bases, and 11 bases separated the two germline ends. Germline V lookup: CDR1 SGHAT, CDR2 FQNNGV. This CDR3 comprises 14 residues. The chain's CDR3 is CASSLAPLSETQYF. DNA of the CDR3: TGTGCCAGCAGCTTAGCCCCTCTCTCGGAGACCCAGTACTTC.

V gene TRBV6-8 combines with J gene TRBJ2-1; D gene unclear. There are 12 residues in the CDR3. V was shortened by 6 bases and J by 8 bases, with 11 bases between the two germline ends. The germline V gene has CDR1 MNHGY and CDR2 SAAAGT. As DNA, the CDR3 is TGTGCCAGCAGACCCACCCCGGATGAGCAGTTCTTC. Amino acid sequence: CASRPTPDEQFF.

The table lists this clone with a few counts. The same CDR3 also results from other DNA sequences found in this sample. The chain uses TRBV27 and TRBJ1-1; no reliable D call. Germline CDR1 and CDR2: MNHEY and SMNVEV (reference sequence). V shed 3 bases and J shed 5 bases, with 10 bases lying between them. This CDR3 region has 13 residues. CDR3 loop: CASSLLGGTEAFF. In DNA form, the CDR3 reads TGTGCCAGCAGTTTGTTGGGAGGGACTGAAGCTTTCTTT.

The V call is TRBV28, the J call TRBJ1-1; TRBD1 agrees at 7 bases. This CDR3 comprises 14 residues. With V trimmed by 3 bases and J by 6 bases, 7 bases remained unmatched. The germline V gene has CDR1 MDHEN and CDR2 SYDVKM. CDR3 loop: CASSLGQSWAEAFF. As DNA, the CDR3 is TGTGCCAGCAGTTTGGGACAGTCCTGGGCTGAAGCTTTCTTT.

This chain connects TRBV27 to TRBJ1-5; TRBD1 is a possible D gene (6 bases). Trimming stripped 5 bases from V and 2 bases from J, with 16 bases between. Germline CDR1 and CDR2: MNHEY and SMNVEV (reference sequence). The CDR3 sequence is 16 residues long. The CDR3, as DNA: TGTGCCAGCAGTCTTGATTTCAGGGGCGGCAATCAGCCCCAGCATTTT. Protein product: CASSLDFRGGNQPQHF.

This chain joins TRBV10-3 and TRBJ2-4; D is ambiguous. In germline, CDR1 is ENHRY, CDR2 SYGVKD. V gave up 0 bases and J gave up 0 bases, with 3 bases separating them. The CDR3 length is 14 residues. The CDR3 loop reads CAISESLAKNIQYF. CDR3 bases: TGTGCCATCAGTGAGTCTCTAGCCAAAAACATTCAGTACTTC.

For the CDR3, the DNA is TGTGCCAGCAGCCTAGGACAGGGGATCACTGAAGCTTTCTTT. Translated: CASSLGQGITEAFF. V usage is TRBV28 and J usage is TRBJ1-1; 9 nucleotides line up with TRBD1. Germline lookup yields CDR1 MDHEN and CDR2 SYDVKM. This CDR3 has 14 amino acids. J lost 4 bases, V lost 6 bases, and 6 bases had no gene match. The full variable domain, in which reference TRBV28 and TRBJ1-1 provide the parts outside the CDR3, is DVKVTQSSRYLVKRTGEKVFLECVQDMDHENMFWYRQDPGLGLRLIYFSYDVKMKEKGDIPEGYSVSREKKERFSLILESASTNQTSMYLCASSLGQGITEAFFGQGTRLTVV.

This chain connects TRBV28 to TRBJ1-1; unclear D gene. CDR1 and CDR2 from the germline V gene are MDHEN and SYDVKM. The CDR3 runs to 13 residues. The V end lost 6 bases, the J end lost 4 bases, and 12 bases lay between the germline ends. This CDR3 reads CASRRGLGTEAFF. CDR3 coding DNA: TGTGCCAGCAGGCGGGGTTTGGGCACTGAAGCTTTCTTT.

The table lists this clone with a few counts. The rearrangement joins TRBV5-1 to TRBJ2-7; D call uncertain. V gave up 4 bases and J gave up 6 bases, with 11 bases separating them. The CDR3 consists of 12 residues. Germline assignment: CDR1 SGHRS and CDR2 YFSETQ. CDR3 amino acids: CASSPRVGEQYF. DNA for the CDR3: TGCGCCAGCAGCCCACGGGTGGGCGAGCAGTACTTC.

This rearrangement joins TRBV7-9 to TRBJ2-7; TRBD1 aligns across 11 bases. Germline V lookup: CDR1 SEHNR, CDR2 FQNEAQ (reference sequence). After removal of 7 bases from V and 2 bases from J, the junction contained 4 bases not matched to a gene. The CDR3 has 14 amino acids. The CDR3: CASTEGQGAYEQYF. The CDR3 DNA follows: TGTGCCAGCACCGAGGGACAGGGGGCCTACGAGCAGTACTTC.

The chain couples TRBV30 to TRBJ1-3; 7 nucleotides line up with TRBD1. Germline trimming cut 6 bases from V and 5 bases from J; bases unmatched to any gene: 13. Germline CDR1 reads GTSNPN; CDR2 reads SVGIG (reference sequence). This CDR3 comprises 15 residues. This chain's CDR3 is CACKTGTVLRNTIYF. CDR3 sequence (DNA): TGTGCCTGTAAGACCGGGACAGTCTTAAGAAACACCATATATTTT.

This clone was counted between two and nine times. V and J are TRBV6-5 and TRBJ1-5; 10 nucleotides line up with TRBD1. The CDR3 is 15 amino acids. Germline CDR1 is MNHEY and CDR2 is SVGAGI. Trimming removed 6 bases from V and 6 bases from J; junction bases left unmatched: 8. CDR3 amino acids: CASRGDRGVSQPQHF. The CDR3 DNA reads as TGTGCCAGCAGGGGGGACAGGGGCGTGAGTCAGCCCCAGCATTTT.

The chain carries TRBV19 and TRBJ2-7; 10 positions agree with TRBD2. The V gene end was trimmed by 5 bases and the J gene end by 0 bases; junction bases not matched to a gene: 4. Germline CDR1 is LNHDA and CDR2 is SQIVND (reference sequence). The CDR3 is 15 amino acids. The CDR3 DNA sequence: TGTGCCAGTAGTCGACTAGCGGGCGGCTCCTACGAGCAGTACTTC. The encoded protein is CASSRLAGGSYEQYF.

The genes are TRBV7-8 and TRBJ2-7, with D perhaps TRBD1 (6 bases). The CDR3 has 15 residues. Germline V CDR1 and CDR2: SGHVS, FQNEAQ. V was pared by 8 bases and J by 1 base, with 18 bases between. The CDR3 is CASSGGQMRSYEQYF. CDR3 bases: TGTGCCAGCTCCGGCGGACAGATGAGGTCCTACGAGCAGTACTTC.

This rearrangement joins TRBV27 to TRBJ2-3; TRBD2 aligns across 10 bases. CDR1 and CDR2 (germline): MNHEY, SMNVEV (reference sequence). The V gene end was trimmed by 6 bases and the J gene end by 2 bases; junction bases not matched to a gene: 5. This CDR3 is 15 amino acids long. The CDR3 DNA reads TGTGCCAGCAGCCTACTAGCGGGAAACACAGATACGCAGTATTTT. Its translation: CASSLLAGNTDTQYF.

This chain links TRBV6-5 with TRBJ1-3; D uncertain. Trimming stripped 3 bases from V and 0 bases from J, with 12 bases between. CDR1 is MNHEY, CDR2 SVGAGI, per germline. CDR3 size: 16 residues. The CDR3 DNA is TGTGCCAGCAGTTATGGTTACGGACTCTCTGGAAACACCATATATTTT. It encodes CASSYGYGLSGNTIYF.

CDR3 nucleotides: TGTGCCAGCCGTCGAGTAGCCAAAAACATTCAGTACTTC. Residues: CASRRVAKNIQYF. The chain has TRBV28 and TRBJ2-4; D unresolved. CDR3 length: 13 amino acids. CDR1 is MDHEN, CDR2 SYDVKM, per germline. Trimming removed 8 bases from V and 0 bases from J, with 8 bases in between.

This chain uses TRBV4-2 with TRBJ2-2; TRBD2 agrees at 14 bases. Germline lookup yields CDR1 LGHNA and CDR2 YNFKEQ. The CDR3 totals 18 residues. V lost 3 bases, J lost 1 base, and 4 bases stayed unmatched. CDR3: CASSQPGTSGGNTGELFF. The CDR3 DNA sequence: TGTGCCAGCAGCCAGCCCGGGACTAGCGGGGGGAACACCGGGGAGCTGTTTTTT.

The rearrangement links TRBV19 to TRBJ1-2; no definite D call. The CDR3 has 16 residues. CDR1 and CDR2 (germline): LNHDA, SQIVND (reference sequence). V lost 5 bases, J lost 4 bases, and 20 bases lay in between. The CDR3 bases are TGTGCCAGTAGTCCTCAGATTACCGGACTGGGCTATGGCTACACCTTC. Translation: CASSPQITGLGYGYTF.

The chain uses TRBV7-9 and TRBJ2-7; TRBD2 aligns across 13 bases. The CDR3 totals 13 residues. The ends lost 5 bases at V and 7 bases at J; junction bases unmatched: 2. Looked up from germline, CDR1 is SEHNR and CDR2 is FQNEAQ (reference sequence). The CDR3 loop is CASSALAGGEQYF. Written as DNA, the CDR3 is TGTGCCAGCAGCGCACTAGCGGGAGGGGAGCAGTACTTC. The variable domain in full, completed from reference TRBV7-9 and TRBJ2-7, reads DTGVSQNPRHKITKRGQNVTFRCDPISEHNRLYWYRQTLGQGPEFLTYFQNEAQLEKSRLLSDRFSAERPKGSFSTLEIQRTEQGDSAMYLCASSALAGGEQYFGPGTRLTVT.

J is TRBJ1-1 and V is TRBV9, with D tentatively TRBD1 (5 bases). CDR1 is SGDLS and CDR2 is YYNGEE in the germline V gene. Trimming pared 0 bases from V and 7 bases from J, leaving 19 bases between. The CDR3 consists of 16 residues. CDR3 in DNA: TGTGCCAGCAGCGTAGCTTGGGGCGGCGGGGATTTTGAAGCTTTCTTT. The encoded protein is CASSVAWGGGDFEAFF.

J is TRBJ1-5 and V is TRBV5-6; D unresolved. This CDR3 comprises 14 residues. The V gene's germline CDR1 is SGHDT and CDR2 YYEEEE. V lost 2 bases to trimming and J lost 7 bases, with 13 bases between them. CDR3 residues: CASSLSSLAQPQHF. The CDR3 nucleotides are TGTGCCAGCAGCTTAAGCTCTCTAGCACAGCCCCAGCATTTT.